This T cell receptor beta chain was found in a study of cytomegalovirus exposure and HLA in healthy donors. Study background: Earlier, about 179 million T cells were analyzed, and about 100 million unique TCR beta sequences were found among them. General study findings and limits: An analysis was carried out later, and it reportedly showed fewer N-insertions in an Asian-associated ancestry cluster than the approximately 670-donor mean. The authors reported that TCR beta sequences could predict HLA-A and HLA-B alleles. These predictions were accurate for most subjects in the first cohort. Most TCR sequences were uncommon, yet certain public TCRs appeared in many donors.

PCR primers comprised 60 Vbeta and 13 Jbeta primers. Assay used: immunoSEQ multiplex PCR; TCRdb lists only in-frame clones, some missing. The data contain roughly 86,000 clones, approximately 66% of them seen just once; the ten biggest clones take up under 5%. This clone came up a few times. The antigen remains undetermined. The germline V gene encodes CDR1 LNHNV and CDR2 YYDKDF (reference sequence). This CDR3 has 15 residues. The ends were cut back, 0 bases at V and 5 bases at J, with 12 bases in the middle. This clonotype was obtained from a man aged 25-45 years in good health and CMV-seronegative. The chain carries TRBV15 and TRBJ2-3, with D perhaps TRBD1 (6 bases). Sample: PBMCs. The chain's CDR3 is CATSRDVGAGDTQYF. The CDR3 coding sequence is TGTGCCACCAGCAGAGATGTGGGGGCGGGAGATACGCAGTATTTT.